The 3 T cell receptor beta chains listed next were all sequenced from one sample in a study of control samples from healthy donors and cancer patients. Here immunoSEQ multiplex PCR was the method, and the copy in TCRdb shows in-frame clones only, minus some. The sample shows around 51,000 clones, about four fifths of them seen only once. Sequencing was done on a sample of blood. The receptors come from a man aged 65 to 85 in good health.

The chain joins TRBV5-1 to TRBJ1-4; D uncertain. The V gene's germline CDR1 is SGHRS and CDR2 YFSETQ. The CDR3 loop spans 12 amino acids. V lost 3 bases and J lost 7, with 7 bases in between. The chain's CDR3 is CASSWEGEKLFF. The CDR3 coding sequence is TGCGCCAGCAGCTGGGAGGGTGAAAAACTGTTTTTT.

The chain is built from TRBV12-5 and TRBJ2-5; TRBD2 matches at 8 bases. The CDR3 extends over 17 amino acids. CDR1 is LGHNT and CDR2 is FRNRAP in the germline V gene. J gave up 4 bases and V 2 bases, and 12 bases lay outside the gene matches. Here the CDR3 reads CASGLPRASGLVETQYF. CDR3 sequence (DNA): TGTGCTAGTGGTTTGCCCCGGGCTAGCGGGTTGGTAGAGACCCAGTACTTC.

The rearrangement uses TRBV6-1 and TRBJ2-3; D gene unclear. Trimming stripped 4 bases from V and 0 bases from J, with 17 bases between. This CDR3 is 17 amino acids long. CDR1 and CDR2 (germline): MNHNS, SASEGT. The CDR3: CASSARLSSVSTDTQYF. In nucleotides, the CDR3 is TGTGCCAGCAGTGCCCGGCTTTCGTCGGTTAGCACAGATACGCAGTATTTT.